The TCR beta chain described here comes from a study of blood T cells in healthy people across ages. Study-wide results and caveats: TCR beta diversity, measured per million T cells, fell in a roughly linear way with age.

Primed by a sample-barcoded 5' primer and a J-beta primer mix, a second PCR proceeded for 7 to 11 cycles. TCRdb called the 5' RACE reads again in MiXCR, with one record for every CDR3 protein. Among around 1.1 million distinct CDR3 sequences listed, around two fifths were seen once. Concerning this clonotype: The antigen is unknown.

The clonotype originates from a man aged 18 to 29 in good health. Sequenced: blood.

The CDR3 bases are TGCAGTGCTAGAGATCTTCGGGGGCTCAATGAGCAGTACTTC. Protein product: CSARDLRGLNEQYF. This sequence joins TRBV20-1 and TRBJ2-5; D is tentatively TRBD1 or TRBD2 (6 bases each). Looked up from germline, CDR1 is DFQATT and CDR2 is SNEGSKA (reference sequence). Trimming took 0 bases from V and 11 from J, leaving 19 bases between them. The CDR3 has 14 amino acids.